A few counts support the clone carrying this T cell receptor (beta chain). What it binds is not known. This sample is drawn from a study of beta chain features in type 1 diabetes. Study findings and constraints: The study found that naive, central memory and Treg TCRB repertoires appeared more similar in patients than in healthy donors. Patients with Type 1 diabetes showed moderately but significantly shorter TCRB CDR3s in all four CD4+ subsets. Fewer junction insertions and more nucleotide deletions appeared in type 1 diabetes patients.

Each of the sorted populations had a purity greater than 95%. Reverse transcription of all isolated RNA meant that expressed TCRB transcripts were sequenced. Method: immunoSEQ multiplex PCR; TCRdb's copy keeps in-frame clones and lacks some. The sample records hundreds of thousands of clones, around 15% being singletons. CDR3 length equals 14 residues. From germline, CDR1 is MDHEN and CDR2 SYDVKM. V gave up 6 bases and J gave up 1 base, with 9 bases separating them. The source of this sequence is a man younger than 35 with type 1 diabetes. The sample taken for sequencing was naive CD4+ T cells from blood. The J gene is TRBJ1-4, the V gene TRBV28, with D hard to call. CDR3 residues: CASREPGTNEKLFF. The CDR3 nucleotides are TGTGCCAGCAGAGAACCAGGAACTAATGAAAAACTGTTTTTT.